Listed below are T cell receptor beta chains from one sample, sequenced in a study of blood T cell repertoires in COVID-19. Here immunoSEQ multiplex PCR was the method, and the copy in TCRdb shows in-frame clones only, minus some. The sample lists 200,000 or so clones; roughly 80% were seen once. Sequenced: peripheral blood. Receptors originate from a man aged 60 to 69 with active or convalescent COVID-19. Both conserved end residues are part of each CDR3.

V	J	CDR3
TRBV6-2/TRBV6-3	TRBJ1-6	CASSYGPRDRFSPLHF
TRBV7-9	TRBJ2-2	CASSLIGFGELFF
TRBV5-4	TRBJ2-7	CASSLGDPIDEQYF
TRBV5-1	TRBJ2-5	CASSPSVAGVVSQYF
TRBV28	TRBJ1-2	CASTAGANYGYTF
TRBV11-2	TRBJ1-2	CASSLVGGGYGYTF
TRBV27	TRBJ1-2	CASSFREHYGYTF
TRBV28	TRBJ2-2	CASKGGSVTGELFF
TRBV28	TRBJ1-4	CASSLLTQGANEKLFF
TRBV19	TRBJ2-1	CASSGGRQGYNEQFF
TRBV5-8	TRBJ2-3	CASSPPTGTDTQYF
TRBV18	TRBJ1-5	CASSLRDGGNQPQHF
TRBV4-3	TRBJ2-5	CASSQAGGRETQYF
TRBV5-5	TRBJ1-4	CASSLRREKLFF
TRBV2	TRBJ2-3	CASLTAGVPWGAQYF
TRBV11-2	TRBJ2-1	CASSRELYNEQFF
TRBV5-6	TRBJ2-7	CASSPGQGGQYF
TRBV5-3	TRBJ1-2	CARDLGNEIRGRRNYGYTF
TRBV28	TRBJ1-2	CASRKTPGGAYGYTF
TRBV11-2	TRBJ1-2	CASSLAGRDYGYTF
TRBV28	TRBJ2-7	CASSRDRATINYEQYF
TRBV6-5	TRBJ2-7	CASSFYSGSYEQYF
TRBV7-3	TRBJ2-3	CASSVGASTDTQYF
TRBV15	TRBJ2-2	CATSRDDISSGELFF
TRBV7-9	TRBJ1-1	CASSRWTGTGRDTEAFF
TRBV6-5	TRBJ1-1	CASSSYSGQGNTEAFF
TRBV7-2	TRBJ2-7	CASSLGASYEQYF
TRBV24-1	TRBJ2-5	CATSDPGRGHQETQYF